This T cell receptor beta chain was captured in a study of spatial heterogeneity in lung cancer. Turning to the study itself: The donor group consisted of around 66 patients who had untreated, early-stage non-small cell lung cancer. General study points: The appearance of ubiquitous expanded tumor TCRs in blood was greater at resection than follow-up.

V gave up 5 bases and J gave up 9 bases, with 14 bases separating them. Per the germline V gene, CDR1 is DFQATT and CDR2 is SNEGSKA (reference sequence). CDR3 length: 12 amino acids. This clonotype occurred a few times. Its matching antigen is unknown. A unique molecular identifier was attached to every TCR cDNA molecule. TCRdb recomputed calls from the 5' RACE reads with MiXCR, one row per CDR3 protein. Among 35,000 to 45,000 distinct CDR3 sequences listed, 20% to 25% were seen once. The time point here: blood at routine non-recurrence follow-up after resection. Researchers sequenced whole RNA taken from tumor, nontumor lung or frozen PBMC without sorting.

This specimen consisted of PBMCs, obtained at follow-up. The TCR comes from a female donor with early-stage non-small cell lung cancer. V and J are TRBV20-1 and TRBJ2-1, with D possibly being TRBD2 (5 bases). The CDR3 protein is CSAAQRRREQFF. Here the CDR3 DNA reads TGCAGTGCTGCTCAGCGGAGGCGTGAGCAGTTCTTC.